The present entry profiles one T cell receptor beta chain with its context. Each CDR3 protein gets one entry after TCRdb re-called the RT-PCR reads with MiXCR. The sample holds around 150,000 distinct CDR3 sequences; approximately 37% are singletons and the top ten take around 50%. This sample is drawn from a study of patients and donors after allogeneic stem cell transplantation. V lost 5 bases, J lost 0 bases, and 9 bases lay in between. In germline, CDR1 is SGHTA, CDR2 FQGTGA. The CDR3 consists of 14 residues. The chain combines TRBV7-3 with TRBJ2-3; maybe TRBD1 (5 bases). Sequencing was carried out using blood, either unsorted or a sorted T cell fraction (not recorded which). The sequence was obtained from a human donor who was either an allogeneic HSCT recipient or a stem cell or donor lymphocyte infusion donor (not recorded which). It is not recorded whose cells these are; they may come from a transplant donor. CDR3 in DNA: TGTGCCAGCAGCCCGGACACGAGCACAGATACGCAGTATTTT. Protein: CASSPDTSTDTQYF.